This T cell receptor beta chain was sequenced in a study of beta chain features in type 1 diabetes. This clone was seen only a few times. The entirety of the isolated RNA underwent reverse transcription, so expressed TCRB transcripts were sequenced. The data were produced by immunoSEQ multiplex PCR, yet TCRdb's version contains in-frame clones alone and is incomplete. The sample includes about 410,000 clones, roughly 13% of them seen just once. V shed 5 bases and J shed 3 bases, with 10 bases lying between them. CDR3 length: 13 residues. Germline lookup yields CDR1 LNHDA and CDR2 SQIVND (reference sequence).

This TCR was sampled from a young man in good health. Sequencing was done on a sample of naive CD4+ T cells from blood. The chain uses TRBV19 and TRBJ2-5, with D uncertain. For the CDR3, the DNA is TGTGCCAGTAGTGCCTGGTCTAAAGAGACCCAGTACTTC. Translated, it gives CASSAWSKETQYF.